Detailed here is one TCR beta chain. What it binds is unknown. Clones were read by immunoSEQ multiplex PCR, and TCRdb kept only the in-frame ones, dropping some. The sample contains about 160,000 clones, around 90% of which appear only once. This sample was taken from a study of T cell responses to AZD1222 COVID-19 vaccine. Points from the study as a whole: A reported finding is that nearly half of spike-specific TCRs target unmutated variant regions.

Germline loops: CDR1 SNHLY, CDR2 FYNNEI. The CDR3 is made up of 16 amino acids. Trimming took off 1 base at V and 7 bases at J, with 17 bases between the two ends. The receptor was isolated from an adult in good health. V gene TRBV2 combines with J gene TRBJ1-3; D may be TRBD1 (6 bases). The material was peripheral blood, obtained on day 0 of MenACWY control vaccination. CDR3 region: CASSEGGAGPRNTIYF. The CDR3 nucleotides are TGTGCCAGCAGTGAAGGGGGGGCGGGCCCCCGGAACACCATATATTTT.